This entry lists 15 T cell receptor beta chains sequenced from one sample in a study of shared clonotypes between healthy human individuals. Naive CD8 cells lacked CD45RO, underwent positive selection for CCR7 and left out terminally differentiated effector memory CD45RA+ cells. Profiled with immunoSEQ multiplex PCR; TCRdb holds only in-frame clones, not every one. The sample has about 1.9 million clones; roughly 95% are singletons. The sample was naive CD8+ T cells from PBMCs. Receptor source: a man between 18 and 29 years old in good health. Some clones in this sample may be carry-over from other donors' samples.

This clone occurred once. The CDR3 loop is CASSPGSVRLNNEQFF. The CDR3 region has the DNA TGTGCCAGCAGCCCCGGTTCCGTTAGACTTAACAATGAGCAGTTCTTC. V usage is TRBV7-8 and J usage is TRBJ2-1; no firm D call. The length of the CDR3 is 16 residues. Germline CDR1 reads SGHVS; CDR2 reads FQNEAQ. The V end was cut by 5 bases, the J end by 5 bases, with 19 bases between.

This chain connects TRBV29-1 to TRBJ2-7; 14 positions agree with TRBD2. The junction had 11 bases not matched to a gene; V was cut back by 6 bases and J by 4 bases. The CDR3 covers 16 residues. The germline V gene has CDR1 SQVTM and CDR2 ANQGSEA. The CDR3: CSVAGLAGVKIYEQYF. The CDR3 DNA is TGCAGCGTAGCGGGACTAGCGGGGGTTAAAATATACGAGCAGTACTTC.

V and J are TRBV2 and TRBJ2-2; 10 nucleotides line up with TRBD2. The CDR3 totals 18 residues. Germline CDR1 reads SNHLY; CDR2 reads FYNNEI. The V segment lost 1 base and the J segment 5 bases; nucleotides outside the gene matches: 10. The CDR3: CASSEDRSSGSRTGELFF. The CDR3 DNA is TGTGCCAGCAGTGAAGATAGGTCTAGCGGGAGTCGGACCGGGGAGCTGTTTTTT.

The V call is TRBV5-1, the J call TRBJ1-2, with TRBD1 identical over 11 bases. The germline gives CDR1 SGHRS, CDR2 YFSETQ. Unmatched junction bases numbered 4, after V lost 4 bases and J lost 2 bases. CDR3 length: 15 residues. CDR3 nucleotide sequence: TGCGCCAGCAGCGGCGGACAGGGGGCGAACTATGGCTACACCTTC. Translating gives CASSGGQGANYGYTF.

This clone showed up just once. The V gene is TRBV5-1, the J gene TRBJ2-2; 7 nucleotides match TRBD2. V lost 2 bases, J lost 4 bases, and 5 bases stayed unmatched. CDR3 length: 15 amino acids. Germline V gene lookup returns CDR1 SGHRS and CDR2 YFSETQ. This CDR3 reads CASSFSREVTGELFF. The CDR3 DNA follows: TGCGCCAGCAGCTTTTCCCGGGAGGTCACCGGGGAGCTGTTTTTT.

The gene calls are TRBV27 and TRBJ2-7, with D perhaps matching TRBD2 (6 bases). The CDR3 extends over 15 amino acids. Germline lookup yields CDR1 MNHEY and CDR2 SMNVEV (reference sequence). Between the trimmed V and J ends, which lost 2 bases and 2 bases, there was a span of 13 bases. DNA for the CDR3: TGTGCCAGCAGTTTAAAAGGTAGCGGTACCTACGAGCAGTACTTC. It is translated as CASSLKGSGTYEQYF.

The chain employs TRBV7-3 and TRBJ2-2; the match to TRBD1 covers 11 bases. V lost 2 bases to trimming and J lost 6 bases; unmatched junction nucleotides: 5. The CDR3 length is 16 residues. Germline lookup yields CDR1 SGHTA and CDR2 FQGTGA. CDR3 nucleotides: TGTGCCAGCAGCTTAGTCGGGACAGGGGGATCCGGGGAGCTGTTTTTT. It codes for CASSLVGTGGSGELFF.

V is TRBV27 and J is TRBJ2-7; 10 positions match TRBD1. Germline V gene data show CDR1 as MNHEY and CDR2 as SMNVEV (reference sequence). This CDR3 region has 17 residues. With V trimmed by 5 bases and J by 11 bases, 21 bases remained unmatched. CDR3 loop: CASSLRQGADPLLQEYF. As DNA, the CDR3 is TGTGCCAGCAGTCTACGACAGGGGGCGGACCCATTACTACAGGAGTACTTC.

The gene calls are TRBV19 and TRBJ2-7, with TRBD1 matching over 12 bases. J gave up 1 base and V 10 bases, and 17 bases lay outside the gene matches. The CDR3 is 18 amino acids. Germline V CDR1 and CDR2: LNHDA, SQIVND (reference sequence). The CDR3 is CATSTGTGGSIGSYEQYF. CDR3 DNA sequence: TGTGCCACCAGCACCGGGACAGGGGGCAGTATTGGGTCCTACGAGCAGTACTTC.

The chain uses TRBV28 and TRBJ1-6; D gene ambiguous. V was pared by 1 base and J by 9 bases, with 16 bases between. The CDR3 is made up of 16 amino acids. CDR1 is MDHEN and CDR2 is SYDVKM in the germline V gene. The CDR3 spells CASSLFPTSSPSPLHF. CDR3 DNA sequence: TGTGCCAGCAGTTTATTCCCCACGAGTTCCCCTTCACCCCTCCACTTT.

This chain links TRBV11-2 with TRBJ2-1, with D perhaps assigned TRBD1 or TRBD2 (6 bases each). From germline, CDR1 is SGHAT and CDR2 FQNNGV. The CDR3 loop spans 17 amino acids. V lost 3 bases, J lost 2 bases, and 17 bases lay in between. The CDR3 DNA is TGTGCCAGCAGCTTCAGGCGGGGCACAGGGACCTACAATGAGCAGTTCTTC. Translation gives CASSFRRGTGTYNEQFF.

The chain is built from TRBV9 and TRBJ1-2; no reliable D call. The CDR3 length is 12 residues. CDR1 and CDR2 from the germline V gene are SGDLS and YYNGEE. The ends were cut back, 4 bases at V and 4 bases at J, with 8 bases in the middle. The CDR3 nucleotides read TGTGCCAGCAGCACCGTTCCCTATGGCTACACCTTC. Amino acids: CASSTVPYGYTF.

This chain joins TRBV7-9 and TRBJ1-1, with D unclear. Germline CDR1 and CDR2: SEHNR and FQNEAQ (reference sequence). The CDR3 is made up of 15 amino acids. V lost 6 bases and J lost 3, with 17 bases in between. The chain's CDR3 is CASSPRLKGDTEAFF. The CDR3 DNA is TGTGCCAGCAGTCCTAGACTAAAGGGTGACACTGAAGCTTTCTTT.

This clone was found once. The CDR3 nucleotides are TGTGCCATCAGTGAAGTATCTTCGAGAGCGGGGCCAGACAGGGATACGCAGTATTTT. Translating gives CAISEVSSRAGPDRDTQYF. The V gene is TRBV10-3, the J gene TRBJ2-3; the D gene is possibly TRBD2 (7 bases). The CDR3 contains 19 residues. CDR1 and CDR2 (germline): ENHRY, SYGVKD. Trimming stripped 3 bases from V and 6 bases from J, with 28 bases between.

The chain has TRBV28 and TRBJ1-1; possible D gene TRBD1, 5 bases. This CDR3 is 14 amino acids long. V shed 4 bases and J shed 1 base, with 10 bases lying between them. In germline, CDR1 is MDHEN, CDR2 SYDVKM. The DNA of the CDR3 is TGTGCCAGCAGTTGGGCAGGGAGGAACACTGAAGCTTTCTTT. Amino acid sequence: CASSWAGRNTEAFF.